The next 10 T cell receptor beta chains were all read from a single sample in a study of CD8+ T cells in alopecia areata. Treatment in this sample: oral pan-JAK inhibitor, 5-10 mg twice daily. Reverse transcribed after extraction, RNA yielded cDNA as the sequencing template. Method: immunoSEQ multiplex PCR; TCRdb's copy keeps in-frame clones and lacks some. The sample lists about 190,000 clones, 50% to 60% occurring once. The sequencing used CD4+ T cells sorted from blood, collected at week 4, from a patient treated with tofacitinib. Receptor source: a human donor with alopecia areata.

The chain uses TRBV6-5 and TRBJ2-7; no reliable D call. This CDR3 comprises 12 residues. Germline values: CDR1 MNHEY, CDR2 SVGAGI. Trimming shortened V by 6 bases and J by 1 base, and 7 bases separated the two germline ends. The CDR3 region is CASRTLSYEQYF. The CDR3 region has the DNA TGTGCCAGCAGAACACTTTCCTACGAGCAGTACTTC.

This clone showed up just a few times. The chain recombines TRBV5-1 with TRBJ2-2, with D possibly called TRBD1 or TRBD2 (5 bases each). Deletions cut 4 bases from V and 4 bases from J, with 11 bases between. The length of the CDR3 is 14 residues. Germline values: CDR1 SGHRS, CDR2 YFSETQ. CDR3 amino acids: CASSLVGGTGELFF. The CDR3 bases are TGCGCCAGCAGCCTTGTTGGGGGCACCGGGGAGCTGTTTTTT.

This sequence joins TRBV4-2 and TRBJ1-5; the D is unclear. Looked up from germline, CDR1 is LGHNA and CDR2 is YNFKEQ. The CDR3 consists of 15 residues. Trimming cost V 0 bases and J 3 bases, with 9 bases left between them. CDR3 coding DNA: TGTGCCAGCAGCCAAGAGGTCGGTAACAATCAGCCCCAGCATTTT. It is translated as CASSQEVGNNQPQHF.

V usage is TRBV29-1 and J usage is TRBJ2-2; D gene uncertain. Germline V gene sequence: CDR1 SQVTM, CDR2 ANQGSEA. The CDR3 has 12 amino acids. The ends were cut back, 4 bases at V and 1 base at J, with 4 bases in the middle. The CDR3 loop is CSVGQNTGELFF. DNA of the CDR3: TGCAGCGTTGGCCAGAACACCGGGGAGCTGTTTTTT.

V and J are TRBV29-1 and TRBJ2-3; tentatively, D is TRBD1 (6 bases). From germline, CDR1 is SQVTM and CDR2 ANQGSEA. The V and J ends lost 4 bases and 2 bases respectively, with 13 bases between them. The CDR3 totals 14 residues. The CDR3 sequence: CSVGGTKITDTQYF. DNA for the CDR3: TGCAGCGTTGGGGGGACAAAAATCACAGATACGCAGTATTTT.

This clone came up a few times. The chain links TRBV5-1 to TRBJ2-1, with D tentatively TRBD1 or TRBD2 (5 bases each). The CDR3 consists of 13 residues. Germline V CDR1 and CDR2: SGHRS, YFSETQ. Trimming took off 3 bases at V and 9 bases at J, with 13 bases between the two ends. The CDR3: CASSSGPAGEQFF. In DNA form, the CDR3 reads TGCGCCAGCAGCTCGGGACCCGCCGGTGAGCAGTTCTTC.

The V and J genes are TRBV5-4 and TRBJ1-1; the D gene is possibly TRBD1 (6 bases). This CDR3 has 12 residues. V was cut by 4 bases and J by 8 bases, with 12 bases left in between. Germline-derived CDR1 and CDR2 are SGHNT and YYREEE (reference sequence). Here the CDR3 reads CASSIHDREAFF. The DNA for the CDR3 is TGTGCCAGCAGCATACATGACAGGGAAGCTTTCTTT.

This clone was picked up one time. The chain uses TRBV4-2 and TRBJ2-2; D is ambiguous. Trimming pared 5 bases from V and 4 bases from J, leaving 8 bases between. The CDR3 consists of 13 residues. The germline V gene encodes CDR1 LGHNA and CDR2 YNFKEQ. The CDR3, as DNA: TGTGCCAGCAGCTGGCAGAGCACCGGGGAGCTGTTTTTT. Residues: CASSWQSTGELFF.

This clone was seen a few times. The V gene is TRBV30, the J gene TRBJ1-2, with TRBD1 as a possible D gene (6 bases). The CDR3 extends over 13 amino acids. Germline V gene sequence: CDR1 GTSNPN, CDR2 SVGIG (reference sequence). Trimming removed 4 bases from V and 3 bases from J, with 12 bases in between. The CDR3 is CAWNDRTDYGYTF. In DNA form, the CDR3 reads TGTGCCTGGAACGACCGGACAGACTATGGCTACACCTTC.

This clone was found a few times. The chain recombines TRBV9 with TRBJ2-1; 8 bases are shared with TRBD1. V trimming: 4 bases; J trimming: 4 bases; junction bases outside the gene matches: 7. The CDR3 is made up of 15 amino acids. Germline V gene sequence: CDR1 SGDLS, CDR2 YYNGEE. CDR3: CASSPRDRPYNEQFF. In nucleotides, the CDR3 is TGTGCCAGCAGCCCCCGGGACAGGCCTTACAATGAGCAGTTCTTC.